This T cell receptor beta chain was profiled in a study of prognosis after radiotherapy for stage I lung cancer. Amplicons of TCR beta CDR3 were generated from genomic DNA by two-round multiplex PCR. Every TRBV and TRBJ gene had its own specific primer in first-round PCR. Via MiXCR, TCRdb re-called the multiplex PCR reads, giving one row per CDR3 protein. The sample holds almost 40,000 distinct CDR3 sequences; around 22% are singletons and the top ten take 25% to 30%. The germline V gene encodes CDR1 SGDLS and CDR2 YYNGEE. With 0 bases clipped from V and 9 bases from J, the junction kept 9 bases outside the gene matches. The CDR3 loop spans 15 amino acids. This clonotype was seen many times. What it recognizes is unknown. Study-wide points: Patients with metastases reportedly showed TRBV and TRBJ gene usage that differed from patients without metastases.

The sample here was PBMCs, taken before or after stereotactic body radiation therapy (not recorded which). This TCR came from a donor aged 50 or older with non-small cell lung cancer. The rearrangement joins TRBV9 to TRBJ2-1, with 7 bases lining up with TRBD1. CDR3 DNA sequence: TGTGCCAGCAGCGTAGCTGTGACAGGGTCTGGTGAGCAGTTCTTC. It translates to CASSVAVTGSGEQFF.